These 20 T cell receptor beta chains came from one sample sequenced in a study of control samples from healthy donors and cancer patients (dated by TCRdb to the early 2020s). Receptors were amplified or captured by the immunoSEQ multiplex PCR assay. Drawn from immuneACCESS, this table holds only the in-frame rearrangements with V and J called that TCRdb kept. Clones are partly lost; checked studies trace under half to an unresolved V gene and leave the rest unexplained. This sample gives tens of thousands of clones in total; about 89% of them show up just once. The ten largest account for approximately 1% of the sample. Sequenced material: blood. The receptors stem from a woman in her 30s in good health.

In this sample, this clone turned up once. A read error may account for a junction end that differs from germline. Other DNA sequences of this sample code for an identical CDR3. The rearrangement joins TRBV12-5 to TRBJ1-1; TRBD1 is a possible D gene (6 bases). The length of the CDR3 is 14 residues. The germline V gene has CDR1 LGHNT and CDR2 FRNRAP. The CDR3 DNA reads TGTGCTAGTGGGTTGGGGGGGGCAAATACTGAAGCTTTCTTT. Protein sequence: CASGLGGANTEAFF.

The chain has TRBV6-5 and TRBJ1-1, with TRBD1 matching 8 bases. The CDR3 consists of 15 residues. Germline V lookup: CDR1 MNHEY, CDR2 SVGAGI. J was trimmed by 1 base and V by 8 bases; bases with no gene match: 9. As DNA, the CDR3 is TGTGCCAGCCACGCTATGACAGGGGCGAACACTGAAGCTTTCTTT. Its protein is CASHAMTGANTEAFF.

The V gene is TRBV4-2, the J gene TRBJ2-1; 7 nucleotides agree with TRBD2. V dropped 4 bases and J dropped 5; count of bases not matched to a gene: 2. The CDR3 contains 13 residues. Germline V CDR1 and CDR2: LGHNA, YNFKEQ. The CDR3 reads CASSRGTNNEQFF. CDR3 nucleotides: TGTGCCAGCAGCCGAGGGACTAACAATGAGCAGTTCTTC.

This clone was seen a few times. The V and J genes are TRBV20-1 and TRBJ1-1; D ambiguous. The CDR3 spans 11 residues. V was cut by 4 bases and J by 8 bases, with 11 bases left in between. The germline CDR1 and CDR2 sequences are DFQATT and SNEGSKA (reference sequence). The CDR3 spells CSAIRQVEAFF. The CDR3 nucleotides are TGCAGTGCTATCCGCCAAGTGGAAGCTTTCTTT.

The rearrangement links TRBV19 to TRBJ2-7; 9 positions match TRBD1. Germline lookup yields CDR1 LNHDA and CDR2 SQIVND (reference sequence). The CDR3 sequence is 13 residues long. V was clipped by 9 bases and J by 1 base; unmatched bases: 4. The CDR3 spells CASKGQGSYEQYF. The CDR3 DNA follows: TGTGCCAGCAAAGGACAGGGGTCCTACGAGCAGTACTTC.

The CDR3 loop is CASSLAGGNSPLHF. In nucleotides, the CDR3 is TGTGCCAGCAGTTTGGCGGGAGGGAATTCACCCCTCCACTTT. V and J are TRBV28 and TRBJ1-6; D gene unclear. V was pared by 3 bases and J by 7 bases, with 10 bases between. Looked up from germline, CDR1 is MDHEN and CDR2 is SYDVKM. The CDR3 covers 14 residues.

V gene TRBV7-6 combines with J gene TRBJ1-3, with TRBD1 matching over 9 bases. The CDR3 has 16 residues. Trimming removed 5 bases from V and 2 bases from J; junction bases left unmatched: 7. The germline gives CDR1 SGHVS, CDR2 FNYEAQ. The chain's CDR3 is CASSRVQGAAGNTIYF. CDR3 nucleotide sequence: TGTGCCAGCAGCCGAGTACAGGGGGCAGCTGGAAACACCATATATTTT. The entire variable domain, with the rest obtained from reference TRBV7-6 and TRBJ1-3, is as follows: GAGVSQSPRYKVTKRGQDVALRCDPISGHVSLYWYRQALGQGPEFLTYFNYEAQQDKSGLPNDRFSAERPEGSISTLTIQRTEQRDSAMYRCASSRVQGAAGNTIYFGEGSWLTVV.

This clone was seen only once. Germline and junction disagree at one end, which may indicate a read error. The gene calls are TRBV30 and TRBJ1-1; 9 positions match TRBD1. This CDR3 is built from 16 residues. Germline CDR1 is GTSNPN and CDR2 is SVGIG (reference sequence). In DNA form, the CDR3 reads TGTGCCTGGAGTGATTATACAGGGGGCGTGAAAACTGAAGCTTTCTTT. Translating it yields CAWSDYTGGVKTEAFF.

The V call is TRBV5-1, the J call TRBJ2-7; D remains ambiguous. The germline V gene has CDR1 SGHRS and CDR2 YFSETQ. V lost 5 bases and J lost 0, with 12 bases in between. There are 14 residues in the CDR3. The CDR3 nucleotides read TGCGCCAGCAGTTTCACAGAAAGCTCCTACGAGCAGTACTTC. Residues: CASSFTESSYEQYF.

This sequence joins TRBV3-1 (or the pseudogene TRBV3-2) and TRBJ1-1; TRBD1 might be the D (6 bases). Trimming removed 4 bases from V and 1 base from J, with 10 bases in between. The CDR3 totals 14 residues. In germline, CDR1 is LGHDT, CDR2 YNNKEL (reference sequence). The CDR3 nucleotides are TGTGCCAGCAGCCTTGGGACATGGAACACTGAAGCTTTCTTT. It is translated as CASSLGTWNTEAFF.

The CDR3 coding sequence is TGTGCCAGTATCCCCCGCCAGGGGGGCCCCACAGATACGCAGTATTTT. Its protein is CASIPRQGGPTDTQYF. The V call is TRBV19, the J call TRBJ2-3, with a tentative D call TRBD1 (7 bases). Germline loops: CDR1 LNHDA, CDR2 SQIVND (reference sequence). The CDR3 is made up of 16 amino acids. V was clipped by 7 bases and J by 2 bases, with 19 bases between them. Full variable domain (rest looked up from reference TRBV19 and TRBJ2-3): DGGITQSPKYLFRKEGQNVTLSCEQNLNHDAMYWYRQDPGQGLRLIYYSQIVNDFQKGDIAEGYSVSREKKESFPLTVTSAQKNPTAFYLCASIPRQGGPTDTQYFGPGTRLTVL.

The chain combines TRBV3-1 (or the pseudogene TRBV3-2) with TRBJ1-1, with a possible D match to TRBD1 (5 bases). This CDR3 contains 12 residues. Trimming left V 2 bases short and J 6 bases short, with 7 bases between. Germline V gives CDR1 LGHDT, CDR2 YNNKEL (reference sequence). The CDR3 nucleotides are TGTGCCAGCAGCCAATTCAGGGCTGAAGCTTTCTTT. Encoded protein: CASSQFRAEAFF.

The rearrangement uses TRBV18 and TRBJ1-2; TRBD1 is a possible D gene (6 bases). With 8 bases removed from V and 4 bases from J, the gap between germline ends came to 20 bases. The CDR3 extends over 15 amino acids. CDR1 and CDR2 (germline): KGHSH, LQKENI. The CDR3 protein is CASTPDREAFYGYTF. The CDR3 DNA reads TGTGCCAGCACTCCGGACAGAGAAGCTTTCTATGGCTACACCTTC.

The chain carries TRBV4-2 and TRBJ1-6; D not resolved. Trimming stripped 0 bases from V and 7 bases from J, with 1 base between. CDR3 length equals 12 residues. Germline V CDR1 and CDR2: LGHNA, YNFKEQ. The CDR3 region has the DNA TGTGCCAGCAGCCAAGAGAATTCACCCCTCCACTTT. As protein: CASSQENSPLHF.

The rearrangement joins TRBV27 to TRBJ1-4; D gene uncertain. This CDR3 is built from 16 residues. With 5 bases removed from V and 0 bases from J, the gap between germline ends came to 13 bases. Germline V gene lookup returns CDR1 MNHEY and CDR2 SMNVEV (reference sequence). CDR3 in amino acids: CASSPATSTTNEKLFF. The CDR3 coding sequence is TGTGCCAGCAGTCCTGCGACATCCACAACTAATGAAAAACTGTTTTTT.

The chain carries TRBV4-1 and TRBJ1-2, with a weak D call TRBD1 (5 bases). This CDR3 has 16 amino acids. CDR1 is MGHRA and CDR2 is YSYEKL in the germline V gene. V was pared by 3 bases and J by 4 bases, with 18 bases between. The CDR3 DNA follows: TGCGCCAGCAGCCATCAGCGGTCGGGAACAGGCTATGGCTACACCTTC. It is translated as CASSHQRSGTGYGYTF.

CDR3 in amino acids: CASSLGSGVYNSPLHF. The DNA of the CDR3 is TGTGCCAGCAGCTTGGGATCCGGGGTCTATAATTCACCCCTCCACTTT. The rearrangement uses TRBV5-6 and TRBJ1-6; D is uncertain. The germline CDR1 and CDR2 sequences are SGHDT and YYEEEE. This CDR3 is built from 16 residues. V was trimmed by 0 bases and J by 3 bases, leaving 10 bases between them.

The rearrangement joins TRBV2 to TRBJ1-5; possibly TRBD1 for D (5 bases). The CDR3 loop spans 14 amino acids. Germline V CDR1 and CDR2: SNHLY, FYNNEI. The V end lost 8 bases, the J end lost 7 bases, and 18 bases lay between the germline ends. CDR3: CASGPGQGRQPQHF. The DNA for the CDR3 is TGTGCCAGCGGGCCGGGGCAGGGACGACAGCCCCAGCATTTT.

The chain recombines TRBV7-3 with TRBJ2-5, with 8 positions matching TRBD1. Germline lookup yields CDR1 SGHTA and CDR2 FQGTGA. V was pared by 1 base and J by 5 bases, with 9 bases of the junction left unmatched. This CDR3 has 16 amino acids. CDR3 residues: CASSLMPGGVQETQYF. The CDR3 DNA reads TGTGCCAGCAGCTTAATGCCAGGGGGCGTACAGGAGACCCAGTACTTC.

The genes are TRBV7-2 and TRBJ1-3, with D uncertain. V was shortened by 6 bases and J by 2 bases, with 14 bases between the two germline ends. CDR3 length equals 15 residues. Germline assignment: CDR1 SGHTA and CDR2 FQGNSA. CDR3 sequence reads: CASRQGRIAGNTIYF. Here the CDR3 DNA reads TGTGCCAGCAGACAAGGTCGGATAGCTGGAAACACCATATATTTT. Variable domain in full (rest from reference TRBV7-2 and TRBJ1-3): GAGVSQSPSNKVTEKGKDVELRCDPISGHTALYWYRQSLGQGLEFLIYFQGNSAPDKSGLPSDRFSAERTGGSVSTLTIQRTQQEDSAVYLCASRQGRIAGNTIYFGEGSWLTVV.